A single sample is the source of the 26 T cell receptor beta chains below, sequenced in a study of T-cell memory formation after mild COVID-19. Each CDR3 protein is one row after TCRdb ran MiXCR on the 5' RACE reads. The table includes approximately 100,000 distinct CDR3 sequences, around a quarter detected once. Material for sequencing was PBMCs or a T cell subset sorted from them (not recorded which). These receptor sequences come from a man aged 18-30 years who had mild COVID-19 (a few samples of this study predate the infection). Cell type and time point are not known.

This clonotype was counted only a few times. This chain links TRBV7-9 with TRBJ2-6, with D possibly TRBD1 on 5 matching bases. Germline V gene data show CDR1 as SEHNR and CDR2 as FQNEAQ (reference sequence). Trimming removed 8 bases from V and 0 bases from J, with 8 bases in between. The CDR3 has 14 residues. As DNA, the CDR3 is TGTGCCAGCGCAGACAGCTCTGGGGCCAACGTCCTGACTTTC. Protein product: CASADSSGANVLTF.

The chain is built from TRBV7-2 and TRBJ2-1; no firm D call. Germline-derived CDR1 and CDR2 are SGHTA and FQGNSA. The CDR3 is made up of 13 amino acids. The V gene lost 1 base and the J gene lost 6 bases, with 7 bases spanning the gap. CDR3 sequence reads: CASSLVPGNEQFF. The CDR3 DNA follows: TGTGCCAGCAGCTTAGTCCCCGGCAATGAGCAGTTCTTC.

This clonotype was seen only a few times. V gene TRBV9 combines with J gene TRBJ2-5, with 10 bases aligning to TRBD2. V lost 5 bases, J lost 5 bases, and 6 bases stayed unmatched. This CDR3 has 14 residues. Germline loops: CDR1 SGDLS, CDR2 YYNGEE. The CDR3 spells CASSEVTSGETQYF. The CDR3 nucleotides read TGTGCCAGCAGTGAAGTGACTAGCGGGGAGACCCAGTACTTC.

This clonotype was counted between two and nine times. The chain carries TRBV4-3 and TRBJ2-2, with a weak D call TRBD2 (7 bases). The germline CDR1 and CDR2 sequences are LGHNA and YSLEER. The CDR3 spans 18 residues. The ends were cut back, 0 bases at V and 1 base at J, with 15 bases in the middle. The CDR3 nucleotides read TGCGCCAGCAGCCAAGATTGGATCGGGGGGCGGAACACCGGGGAGCTGTTTTTT. This sequence encodes CASSQDWIGGRNTGELFF.

This clonotype showed up just a few times. This chain joins TRBV7-9 and TRBJ1-1; D is uncertain. From germline, CDR1 is SEHNR and CDR2 FQNEAQ (reference sequence). The V end was cut by 2 bases, the J end by 8 bases, with 12 bases between. CDR3 size: 13 residues. The DNA of the CDR3 is TGTGCCAGCAGCTTAAGTCCTGAGCGGGAAGCTTTCTTT. It encodes CASSLSPEREAFF.

The rearrangement links TRBV5-5 to TRBJ2-3, with unresolved D. The ends were cut back, 0 bases at V and 1 base at J, with 6 bases in the middle. CDR1 and CDR2 (germline): SGHKS, YYEKEE (reference sequence). The CDR3 has 14 residues. The CDR3 loop is CASSLETGTDTQYF. The CDR3 DNA reads TGTGCCAGCAGCTTGGAGACGGGCACAGATACGCAGTATTTT.

V is TRBV11-2 and J is TRBJ2-5; 13 bases are a match to TRBD2. This CDR3 contains 18 residues. The germline gives CDR1 SGHAT, CDR2 FQNNGV. V was pared by 1 base and J by 5 bases, with 10 bases of the junction left unmatched. The CDR3 bases are TGTGCCAGCAGCTTAGGACTAGCGGGGGGCCACCTGGCGGAGACCCAGTACTTC. Residues: CASSLGLAGGHLAETQYF.

This clonotype appeared a few times. The gene calls are TRBV15 and TRBJ1-2; 9 positions match TRBD1. CDR1 LNHNV and CDR2 YYDKDF come from the germline V gene (reference sequence). This CDR3 is built from 15 residues. Losses at the gene ends were 3 bases for V and 5 bases for J; bases not matched to a gene: 7. The CDR3 bases are TGTGCCACCAGCAGGCGGGACAGGGAGATATATGGCTACACCTTC. As protein: CATSRRDREIYGYTF.

The chain links TRBV11-3 to TRBJ2-5, with 8 bases fitting TRBD1. CDR3 length: 14 amino acids. Germline-derived CDR1 and CDR2 are SGHNT and YENEEA. J was trimmed by 2 bases and V by 5 bases; bases with no gene match: 4. CDR3 residues: CASSDRQGQETQYF. CDR3 nucleotide sequence: TGTGCCAGCAGCGACCGACAGGGGCAAGAGACCCAGTACTTC.

Only a few counts were recorded for this clonotype. The chain couples TRBV5-5 to TRBJ1-5; 9 nucleotides agree with TRBD1. Looked up from germline, CDR1 is SGHKS and CDR2 is YYEKEE (reference sequence). The CDR3 has 13 amino acids. V gave up 5 bases and J gave up 6 bases; unmatched junction bases: 3. CDR3 sequence (DNA): TGTGCCAGCAGTAGGACAGGGGTTCAGCCCCAGCATTTT. Translating gives CASSRTGVQPQHF. The full variable domain, in which reference TRBV5-5 and TRBJ1-5 provide the parts outside the CDR3, is DAGVTQSPTHLIKTRGQQVTLRCSPISGHKSVSWYQQVLGQGPQFIFQYYEKEERGRGNFPDRFSARQFPNYSSELNVNALLLGDSALYLCASSRTGVQPQHFGDGTRLSIL.

The gene calls are TRBV5-6 and TRBJ2-5; D perhaps matches TRBD2 (6 bases). Germline CDR1 is SGHDT and CDR2 is YYEEEE. Trimming removed 7 bases at V and 4 bases at J, with 23 bases between. CDR3 length equals 16 residues. The CDR3 here is CASDLWRLDGRETQYF. The CDR3, as DNA: TGTGCCAGCGACCTCTGGAGACTAGACGGACGAGAGACCCAGTACTTC.

The gene calls are TRBV29-1 and TRBJ1-2; D not certain. The CDR3 is 12 residues long. Looked up from germline, CDR1 is SQVTM and CDR2 is ANQGSEA. Trimming took off 0 bases at V and 10 bases at J, with 12 bases between the two ends. The CDR3 loop reads CSVEDRAKVYTF. CDR3 nucleotides: TGCAGCGTTGAAGACCGGGCTAAGGTCTACACCTTC.

The chain combines TRBV12-3 or TRBV12-4 with TRBJ2-7, with D perhaps TRBD2 (5 bases). V lost 1 base to trimming and J lost 3 bases, with 10 bases between them. This CDR3 has 14 residues. The CDR3 coding sequence is TGTGCCAGCAGTTTAGGCCCAGCGGACTACGAGCAGTACTTC. It codes for CASSLGPADYEQYF.

There are a few counts of this clonotype. The chain recombines TRBV4-2 with TRBJ2-1, with D perhaps given as TRBD1 or TRBD2 (5 bases each). This CDR3 has 14 residues. Per the germline V gene, CDR1 is LGHNA and CDR2 is YNFKEQ. The V end lost 3 bases, the J end lost 3 bases, and 9 bases lay between the germline ends. CDR3 nucleotides: TGTGCCAGCAGCCAGAGGGACGGCTACAATGAGCAGTTCTTC. It specifies CASSQRDGYNEQFF.

V is TRBV4-1 and J is TRBJ1-2, with D perhaps matching TRBD1 (5 bases). The CDR3 spans 16 residues. Germline lookup yields CDR1 MGHRA and CDR2 YSYEKL. V lost 3 bases and J 5 bases, leaving 19 bases between the germline ends. The DNA of the CDR3 is TGCGCCAGCAGCCAGTGGACGGGACCGACCGAATATGGCTACACCTTC. Translation gives CASSQWTGPTEYGYTF.

The chain's CDR3 is CSASAGSGTADTQYF. The DNA of the CDR3 is TGCAGTGCTAGCGCCGGTAGCGGGACGGCAGATACGCAGTATTTT. The V call is TRBV20-1, the J call TRBJ2-3; TRBD2 aligns across 8 bases. Germline V gene data show CDR1 as DFQATT and CDR2 as SNEGSKA (reference sequence). CDR3 size: 15 residues. Losses at the gene ends were 3 bases for V and 4 bases for J; bases not matched to a gene: 9.

The chain employs TRBV7-9 and TRBJ1-3; D unresolved. The V and J ends lost 4 bases and 4 bases respectively, with 8 bases between them. The CDR3 extends over 13 amino acids. CDR1 is SEHNR and CDR2 is FQNEAQ in the germline V gene (reference sequence). CDR3 sequence (DNA): TGTGCCAGCAGCTCCCCACTGGGAAACACCATATATTTT. It codes for CASSSPLGNTIYF.

The genes are TRBV6-5 and TRBJ1-5; D is unclear. CDR3 length equals 12 residues. Trimming left V 8 bases short and J 7 bases short, with 12 bases between. In germline, CDR1 is MNHEY, CDR2 SVGAGI. CDR3 bases: TGTGCCAGCGGGCCGGGTGTGCAGCCCCAGCATTTT. Protein: CASGPGVQPQHF.

The V call is TRBV27, the J call TRBJ2-2; the D is unclear. The CDR3 extends over 12 amino acids. V was trimmed by 5 bases and J by 3 bases, leaving 4 bases between them. The germline V gene has CDR1 MNHEY and CDR2 SMNVEV (reference sequence). The CDR3 sequence is CASSGDTGELFF. The CDR3 nucleotides read TGTGCCAGCAGTGGGGACACCGGGGAGCTGTTTTTT.

The chain has TRBV12-3 or TRBV12-4 and TRBJ2-1, with TRBD2 as a possible D gene (5 bases). The V and J ends lost 4 bases and 3 bases respectively, with 10 bases between them. CDR3 length equals 14 residues. DNA of the CDR3: TGTGCCAGCAGTTATTCCGGGGACTACAATGAGCAGTTCTTC. Protein sequence: CASSYSGDYNEQFF.

A few counts support this clonotype. The chain joins TRBV5-1 to TRBJ2-1; tentatively, D is TRBD1 or TRBD2 (6 bases each). V was clipped by 3 bases and J by 11 bases, with 21 bases between them. The CDR3 sequence is 15 residues long. CDR1 SGHRS and CDR2 YFSETQ come from the germline V gene. The CDR3 coding sequence is TGCGCCAGCAGCTCCGGAGGGGGTCCCCAGCAGAAGCAGTTCTTC. Translated, it gives CASSSGGGPQQKQFF.

This chain connects TRBV3-1 to TRBJ2-5; no reliable D call. The CDR3 runs 14 residues. The V end was cut by 0 bases, the J end by 1 base, with 6 bases between. Germline values: CDR1 LGHDT, CDR2 YNNKEL (reference sequence). CDR3 in DNA: TGTGCCAGCAGCCAAGACCCAGGCCAAGAGACCCAGTACTTC. It codes for CASSQDPGQETQYF.

This clonotype was seen ten or more times. J is TRBJ1-1 and V is TRBV15; D not certain. With 0 bases removed from V and 6 bases from J, the gap between germline ends came to 8 bases. The CDR3 is 13 residues long. Germline V gene data show CDR1 as LNHNV and CDR2 as YYDKDF (reference sequence). This CDR3 reads CATSREAGPEAFF. The CDR3, as DNA: TGTGCCACCAGCAGAGAAGCGGGCCCTGAAGCTTTCTTT.

This clonotype was seen a few times. The chain joins TRBV7-9 to TRBJ1-2; a possible D gene is TRBD1 (5 bases). The CDR3 has 14 amino acids. The V and J ends lost 5 bases and 8 bases respectively, with 18 bases between them. The germline gives CDR1 SEHNR, CDR2 FQNEAQ (reference sequence). CDR3 in amino acids: CASSKGLTREGYTF. The DNA of the CDR3 is TGTGCCAGCAGCAAGGGACTCACCCGGGAGGGCTACACCTTC. The entire variable domain, with the rest obtained from reference TRBV7-9 and TRBJ1-2, is as follows: DTGVSQNPRHKITKRGQNVTFRCDPISEHNRLYWYRQTLGQGPEFLTYFQNEAQLEKSRLLSDRFSAERPKGSFSTLEIQRTEQGDSAMYLCASSKGLTREGYTFGSGTRLTVV.

About this clonotype itself: At one boundary the junction diverges from the germline segment, which might be a read error. The chain is built from TRBV27 and TRBJ1-2, with a tentative D call TRBD1 (6 bases). Germline V gene data show CDR1 as MNHEY and CDR2 as SMNVEV (reference sequence). There are 14 residues in the CDR3. The CDR3 DNA follows: TGTGCCAGCGGATGGAAGGGACATAACCATGGCTACACCTTC. Translating gives CASGWKGHNHGYTF.

The CDR3 reads CASSYTLDGSTEAFF. In DNA, the CDR3 is TGTGCCAGCAGTTACACCCTGGACGGATCGACTGAAGCTTTCTTT. The chain joins TRBV6-2 or TRBV6-3 to TRBJ1-1; no clear D gene. Germline V gives CDR1 MNHEY, CDR2 SVGEGT. The CDR3 totals 15 residues. The V and J ends lost 2 bases and 5 bases respectively, with 15 bases between them.